The present entry profiles one T cell receptor (beta chain) with its context. This sample is drawn from a study of cytomegalovirus exposure and HLA in healthy donors. The study ran its PCR with 60 Vbeta and 13 Jbeta primers. The table came from immunoSEQ multiplex PCR; TCRdb's copy has only in-frame clones and leaves some out. The sample records some 150,000 clones, around 79% being singletons. Losses at the gene ends were 2 bases for V and 4 bases for J; bases not matched to a gene: 4. The CDR3 runs 15 residues. Germline V gene sequence: CDR1 MDHEN, CDR2 SYDVKM. The rearrangement uses TRBV28 and TRBJ2-7; 11 bases map to TRBD1. The sequence was obtained from a woman between 40 and 50 years old in good health and CMV-seronegative. Input material: PBMCs. As DNA, the CDR3 is TGTGCCAGCAGTTTAGAGGGGACAGGGGGTTACGAGCAGTACTTC. Protein product: CASSLEGTGGYEQYF.